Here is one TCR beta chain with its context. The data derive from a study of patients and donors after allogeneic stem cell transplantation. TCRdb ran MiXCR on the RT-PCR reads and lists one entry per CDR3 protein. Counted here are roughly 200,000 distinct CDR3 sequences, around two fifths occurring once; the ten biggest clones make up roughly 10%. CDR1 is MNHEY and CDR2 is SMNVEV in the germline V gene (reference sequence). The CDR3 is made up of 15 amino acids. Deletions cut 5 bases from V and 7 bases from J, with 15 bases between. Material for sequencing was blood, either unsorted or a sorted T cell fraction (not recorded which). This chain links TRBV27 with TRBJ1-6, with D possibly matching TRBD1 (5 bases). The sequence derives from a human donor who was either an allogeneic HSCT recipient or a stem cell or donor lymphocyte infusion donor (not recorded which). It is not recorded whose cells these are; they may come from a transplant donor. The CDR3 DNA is TGTGCCAGCAGTCCCCAGGGACGGGGGAATTCACCCCTCCACTTT. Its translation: CASSPQGRGNSPLHF.